This T cell receptor (beta chain) is from a study of T cell responses to AZD1222 COVID-19 vaccine. Study observations and caveats: Reportedly, nearly half of unique spike TCRs recognized epitopes outside B.1.351/B.1.1.7 mutations.

The CDR3 sequence is 15 residues long. Germline V CDR1 and CDR2: LGHDT, YNNKEL (reference sequence). V lost 0 bases and J 5 bases, leaving 13 bases between the germline ends. The method was immunoSEQ multiplex PCR; TCRdb's version includes in-frame clones alone and lacks a portion of them. Among 95,000 to 150,000 clones listed, about 92% were seen once. A note on this clone: Its target is unknown.

The sample was peripheral blood, taken on day 0 of AZD1222 vaccination. J is TRBJ2-5 and V is TRBV3-1 (or the pseudogene TRBV3-2); D is unclear. This clonotype was sampled from an adult in good health. The CDR3 nucleotides are TGTGCCAGCAGCCAAGATACGGTCCTGAGGGAGACCCAGTACTTC. Residues: CASSQDTVLRETQYF.